Below, 18 T cell receptor beta chains from the same sample are listed, as sequenced in a study of blood T cells in healthy people across ages. With a J-beta primer mix and a sample-barcoded 5' primer, a second PCR ran about 7 to 11 cycles. TCRdb processed the 5' RACE reads anew with MiXCR; each CDR3 protein has one entry. The sample has roughly 700,000 distinct CDR3 sequences, roughly 50% seen once. The source material was blood. These receptors all stem from a woman in her fifties or sixties in good health.

This chain connects TRBV5-1 to TRBJ2-5, with 8 positions matching TRBD2. The CDR3 length is 15 residues. CDR1 is SGHRS and CDR2 is YFSETQ in the germline V gene. V trimming: 4 bases; J trimming: 11 bases; junction bases outside the gene matches: 16. CDR3 bases: TGCGCCAGCAGCACTGGGACTAGAACTAAGAATGAGCAGTACTTC. Translated: CASSTGTRTKNEQYF.

The chain is built from TRBV5-1 and TRBJ2-7, with D tentatively TRBD1 or TRBD2 (5 bases each). This CDR3 is built from 18 residues. The V end lost 0 bases, the J end lost 2 bases, and 21 bases lay between the germline ends. Germline V gene sequence: CDR1 SGHRS, CDR2 YFSETQ. In nucleotides, the CDR3 is TGCGCCAGCAGCTTGGCCGAGGGGACGCGCGAAAGAACCTACGAGCAGTACTTC. This encodes CASSLAEGTRERTYEQYF.

This clonotype was counted between two and nine times. The genes are TRBV7-6 and TRBJ2-7; 8 nucleotides match TRBD2. CDR3 size: 20 residues. The V gene's germline CDR1 is SGHVS and CDR2 FNYEAQ. V trimming: 5 bases; J trimming: 1 base; junction bases outside the gene matches: 22. The CDR3 here is CASSVPSAGEGLEVSYEQYF. CDR3 in DNA: TGTGCCAGCAGCGTACCCTCAGCGGGAGAAGGATTGGAGGTTTCCTACGAGCAGTACTTC.

The chain is built from TRBV4-3 and TRBJ1-5; D unresolved. CDR1 LGHNA and CDR2 YSLEER come from the germline V gene. CDR3 length equals 13 residues. The V end lost 1 base, the J end lost 4 bases, and 5 bases lay between the germline ends. The CDR3 bases are TGCGCCAGCAGCCAAGCCAGAAATCAGCCCCAGCATTTT. Its protein is CASSQARNQPQHF.

This clonotype appeared a few times. The rearrangement joins TRBV4-3 to TRBJ1-6, with D possibly matching TRBD1 (6 bases). Germline V gene sequence: CDR1 LGHNA, CDR2 YSLEER. The CDR3 is 15 amino acids. Between the trimmed V and J ends, which lost 3 bases and 9 bases, there was a span of 15 bases. CDR3 nucleotide sequence: TGCGCCAGCAGCCAGGGACACGGCTCAACTTCACCCCTCCACTTT. As protein: CASSQGHGSTSPLHF.

The CDR3 is CASSFAESSYNSPLHF. The DNA of the CDR3 is TGTGCCAGCAGTTTTGCCGAGAGCTCCTATAATTCACCCCTCCACTTT. The rearrangement links TRBV28 to TRBJ1-6; D ambiguous. The V end lost 3 bases, the J end lost 0 bases, and 9 bases lay between the germline ends. Germline-derived CDR1 and CDR2 are MDHEN and SYDVKM. This CDR3 has 16 residues.

The chain couples TRBV20-1 to TRBJ2-7; 14 bases agree with TRBD2. The J segment lost 3 bases and the V segment lost 2 bases, leaving 12 bases of the junction unmatched. The CDR3 has 18 amino acids. In germline, CDR1 is DFQATT, CDR2 SNEGSKA (reference sequence). In nucleotides, the CDR3 is TGCAGTGCTAGATCCGCGGGACTAGCGGGAGAAGGGCTCTACGAGCAGTACTTC. Translated, it gives CSARSAGLAGEGLYEQYF.

This sequence joins TRBV29-1 and TRBJ1-2; a weak D match, TRBD1 (6 bases). This CDR3 region has 14 residues. Trimming took 5 bases from V and 0 from J, leaving 13 bases between them. CDR1 SQVTM and CDR2 ANQGSEA come from the germline V gene. The CDR3 coding sequence is TGCAGCGTTAGTCCCAGGACAGCTAACTATGGCTACACCTTC. This encodes CSVSPRTANYGYTF.

The J gene is TRBJ2-5, the V gene TRBV29-1, with a possible D match to TRBD1 (5 bases). Germline V lookup: CDR1 SQVTM, CDR2 ANQGSEA. V shed 1 base and J shed 0 bases, with 12 bases lying between them. This CDR3 is 15 amino acids long. This CDR3 reads CSVEGTTSDQETQYF. CDR3 bases: TGCAGCGTTGAAGGGACAACGTCGGACCAAGAGACCCAGTACTTC.

This sequence joins TRBV5-1 and TRBJ2-4; D tentatively fits TRBD1 or TRBD2 (6 bases each). TRBJ2-7 matches the DNA end more closely, so the J call is doubtful. The germline gives CDR1 SGHRS, CDR2 YFSETQ. CDR3 length: 16 residues. The CDR3 DNA sequence: TGCGCCAGCAGCTTTCTGCAAGGGGGGCTGACCTACGAGCAGTACTTC. Encoded protein: CASSFLQGGLTYEQYF.

The rearrangement uses TRBV10-3 and TRBJ2-5; perhaps TRBD1 as D (6 bases). The length of the CDR3 is 13 residues. Germline V lookup: CDR1 ENHRY, CDR2 SYGVKD. V was shortened by 7 bases and J by 2 bases, with 11 bases between the two germline ends. CDR3 sequence reads: CAITGTPQETQYF. CDR3 nucleotide sequence: TGTGCCATCACTGGGACACCTCAAGAGACCCAGTACTTC.

For this clonotype: The junction and the germline gene differ at one end; a read error may be behind it. The V call is TRBV10-2, the J call TRBJ2-7, with D uncertain. The CDR3 sequence is 14 residues long. From germline, CDR1 is WSHSY and CDR2 SAAADI. The CDR3: CASSESGSRYEQYF. The CDR3 DNA sequence: TGCGCCAGCAGCGAGTCAGGCAGCCGCTACGAGCAGTACTTC.

The chain uses TRBV20-1 and TRBJ2-4; 8 nucleotides agree with TRBD2. V lost 5 bases and J lost 6; bases outside the gene matches: 12. This CDR3 comprises 15 residues. Germline CDR1 is DFQATT and CDR2 is SNEGSKA (reference sequence). The CDR3 reads CSAEQGSGNANIQYF. The CDR3 coding sequence is TGCAGTGCTGAACAGGGTAGCGGGAACGCAAACATTCAGTACTTC.

This chain links TRBV4-3 with TRBJ2-1; perhaps TRBD2 as D (6 bases). The tail of the sequence fits TRBJ2-7 better, so the J call may be wrong. The germline V gene encodes CDR1 LGHNA and CDR2 YSLEER. This CDR3 comprises 17 residues. The CDR3 region has the DNA TGCGCCAGCAGCCAAGAACTAGCTCGTAGCTCCTACAATGAGCAGTACTTC. This sequence encodes CASSQELARSSYNEQYF.

The chain joins TRBV9 to TRBJ2-3; 12 bases are shared with TRBD2. The V and J ends lost 4 bases and 4 bases, in that order; junction bases with no gene match: 13. Germline V gives CDR1 SGDLS, CDR2 YYNGEE. The CDR3 is 18 amino acids. The CDR3 loop reads CASSLRTTASGRADTQYF. The DNA of the CDR3 is TGTGCCAGCAGCCTAAGGACGACGGCTAGCGGGAGGGCAGATACGCAGTATTTT.

The chain is built from TRBV24-1 and TRBJ2-2; no clear D gene. The CDR3 extends over 15 amino acids. Trimming pared 3 bases from V and 1 base from J, leaving 8 bases between. Germline V lookup: CDR1 KGHDR, CDR2 SFDVKD. Here the CDR3 reads CATSDLGRNTGELFF. CDR3 in DNA: TGTGCCACCAGTGATCTCGGACGGAACACCGGGGAGCTGTTTTTT.

This chain joins TRBV20-1 and TRBJ1-2; D perhaps matches TRBD1 (5 bases). Germline V gene lookup returns CDR1 DFQATT and CDR2 SNEGSKA (reference sequence). Trimming removed 5 bases at V and 4 bases at J, with 17 bases between. The length of the CDR3 is 14 residues. The DNA of the CDR3 is TGCAGTGCTGCTCCTCCCGGGACGGGCTATGGCTACACCTTC. It encodes CSAAPPGTGYGYTF.

V and J are TRBV2 and TRBJ2-7, with D hard to call. The CDR3 sequence is 15 residues long. Germline V lookup: CDR1 SNHLY, CDR2 FYNNEI. V gave up 4 bases and J gave up 5 bases, with 18 bases separating them. Here the CDR3 reads CASSGLPQPGNEQYF. CDR3 nucleotides: TGTGCCAGCAGTGGACTTCCCCAACCTGGCAACGAGCAGTACTTC.